This T cell receptor (beta chain) stems from a study of blood T cell repertoires in COVID-19. This clone was detected a few times. Within the sample, other DNA sequences also encode this same CDR3. In the authors' workflow: Researchers report that nucleated cell counts were estimated from reference gene primer amplification. Profiled with immunoSEQ multiplex PCR; TCRdb holds only in-frame clones, not every one. That table is the source of V, J and clone size, and D and trimming were worked out from the DNA. The table has 400,000 to 450,000 clones, over 85% seen once. The germline V gene encodes CDR1 SGHTA and CDR2 FQGNSA. The CDR3 runs 14 residues. J was trimmed by 5 bases and V by 0 bases; bases with no gene match: 0.

Sequencing was carried out using peripheral blood. This rearrangement joins TRBV7-2 to TRBJ2-3; 9 bases line up with TRBD2. The sequence derives from a man aged 18 to 30 with COVID-19, enrolled during active disease. In DNA form, the CDR3 reads TGTGCCAGCAGCTTAGCACTAGCGGGAGATACGCAGTATTTT. Protein product: CASSLALAGDTQYF.